This T cell receptor beta chain comes out of a study of T cell responses to AZD1222 COVID-19 vaccine. Regarding the study as a whole: Spike-wide vaccine-associated CD4 TCRs dominated at 160-218 and 743-854. The repertoires were collected only after the peak T cell response.

The table came from immunoSEQ multiplex PCR; TCRdb's copy has only in-frame clones and leaves some out. There are about 130,000 clones in the sample; around nine tenths occur only once, and about 1.1% lies in the top ten. To note about this clone: The antigen remains undetermined.

The V end lost 6 bases, the J end lost 5 bases, and 16 bases lay between the germline ends. The germline CDR1 and CDR2 sequences are MNHEY and SMNVEV (reference sequence). The CDR3 spans 14 residues. Second doses that came at about 4 or about 12 weeks were put together. Here the sequenced sample was peripheral blood, taken 28 days after the second AZD1222 dose. The TCR comes from an adult who received the AZD1222 COVID-19 vaccine. V and J are TRBV27 and TRBJ1-1; D unresolved. CDR3 loop: CASSLDGYATEAFF. The CDR3 nucleotides are TGTGCCAGCAGCCTCGACGGGTATGCTACTGAAGCTTTCTTT.